Each of the 9 T cell receptor beta chains below was sequenced from the same sample in a study of shared clonotypes between healthy human individuals. Sequencing used immunoSEQ multiplex PCR; TCRdb keeps in-frame clones, though not all of them. The sample lists about 510,000 clones; about four fifths were seen once. What was sequenced was PBMCs. Receptors were obtained from a woman aged 40 to 50 in good health. Some clones in this sample may be carry-over from other donors' samples.

This clone is a singleton in its sample. A junction end diverges from the germline sequence, so it may reflect a read error. V is TRBV7-7 and J is TRBJ2-5; the D gene is possibly TRBD2 (6 bases). Germline CDR1 SSHAT, CDR2 FNYEAQ (reference sequence). The CDR3 sequence is 15 residues long. CDR3 nucleotides: TGTGCTAGCAGCTTATCCGGGAGCGAAGGAGAGACCCAGTACTTC. Translation: CASSLSGSEGETQYF. Looking up the rest from reference TRBV7-7 and TRBJ2-5 gives the full variable domain: GAGVSQSPRYKVTKRGQDVTLRCDPISSHATLYWYQQALGQGPEFLTYFNYEAQPDKSGLPSDRFSAERPEGSISTLTIQRTEQRDSAMYRCASSLSGSEGETQYFGPGTRLLVL.

V usage is TRBV2 and J usage is TRBJ2-5; no clear D. Germline CDR1 SNHLY, CDR2 FYNNEI. CDR3 length equals 14 residues. Trimming pared 6 bases from V and 5 bases from J, leaving 16 bases between. In DNA, the CDR3 is TGTGCCAGCAGGGGGTCGTATGTCGGGGAGACCCAGTACTTC. It encodes CASRGSYVGETQYF.

J is TRBJ2-5 and V is TRBV2, with unresolved D. CDR3 length: 14 residues. CDR1 SNHLY and CDR2 FYNNEI come from the germline V gene. V lost 6 bases, J lost 0 bases, and 11 bases lay in between. CDR3 coding DNA: TGTGCCAGCAGGTTAACAGAGTACCAAGAGACCCAGTACTTC. Amino acid sequence: CASRLTEYQETQYF.

The genes are TRBV2 and TRBJ1-2; TRBD1 matches 7 bases. Germline V CDR1 and CDR2: SNHLY, FYNNEI. This CDR3 is built from 12 residues. Germline trimming cut 4 bases from V and 8 bases from J; bases unmatched to any gene: 4. The CDR3 DNA is TGTGCCAGCAGTGGGGGGACAGCGGGCTACACCTTC. It translates to CASSGGTAGYTF.

The chain is built from TRBV7-3 and TRBJ2-3; D not resolved. The CDR3 consists of 15 residues. Germline V gives CDR1 SGHTA, CDR2 FQGTGA. Trimming took off 0 bases at V and 1 base at J, with 8 bases between the two ends. The DNA of the CDR3 is TGTGCCAGCAGCTTAACCGGTCAGGGCACAGATACGCAGTATTTT. Encoded protein: CASSLTGQGTDTQYF.

The chain has TRBV10-2 and TRBJ2-1, with D uncertain. This CDR3 has 15 amino acids. V was trimmed by 0 bases and J by 3 bases, leaving 9 bases between them. Germline V gene lookup returns CDR1 WSHSY and CDR2 SAAADI. The CDR3 coding sequence is TGCGCCAGCAGTGAGTCGTTCCGAGTCTACAATGAGCAGTTCTTC. Its translation: CASSESFRVYNEQFF.

The table lists this clone with a count of one. Sequence at one end of the junction differs from germline and may be a read error. In the same sample, other DNA sequences code for this CDR3. This chain links TRBV10-2 with TRBJ2-7, with D maybe TRBD2 (5 bases). This CDR3 spans 15 amino acids. Germline loops: CDR1 WSHSY, CDR2 SAAADI. The CDR3 nucleotides read TGCGCCAGCAGTGAGGCTAGCCCAGACTACTACGAACAGTACTTC. Protein product: CASSEASPDYYEQYF.

This chain joins TRBV7-8 and TRBJ1-2, with 9 bases identical to TRBD1. The CDR3 has 16 amino acids. Germline values: CDR1 SGHVS, CDR2 FQNEAQ. J was trimmed by 5 bases and V by 5 bases; bases with no gene match: 12. CDR3 sequence reads: CASSVPGTGTGYGYTF. The CDR3 DNA sequence: TGTGCCAGCAGCGTACCCGGGACAGGGACTGGGTATGGCTACACCTTC.

V and J are TRBV7-9 and TRBJ2-7; D may match TRBD1 or TRBD2 (5 bases each). V was pared by 5 bases and J by 2 bases, with 16 bases between. CDR3 length: 15 residues. The germline V gene has CDR1 SEHNR and CDR2 FQNEAQ (reference sequence). CDR3 in DNA: TGTGCCAGCAGCCCGTCCGAGGGGTGGACCTACGAGCAGTACTTC. Protein sequence: CASSPSEGWTYEQYF.